This TCR beta chain was obtained from a study of blood T cells in healthy people across ages. This clonotype was detected only a few times. Germline V gene data show CDR1 as LGHNA and CDR2 as YSLEER. This CDR3 has 15 residues. V was clipped by 1 base and J by 12 bases; unmatched bases: 12. A second PCR, run for about 7 to 11 cycles, used a sample-barcoded 5' primer plus a J-beta primer mix. From the 5' RACE reads, TCRdb called clonotypes with MiXCR, one entry per CDR3 protein. The data hold some 1,800,000 distinct CDR3 sequences, with about 39% observed a single time. This TCR was recovered from a human donor in good health. Sequencing was carried out using blood. The chain is built from TRBV4-3 and TRBJ2-1, with TRBD2 matching 7 bases. The CDR3 protein is CASSQVFGEGYWQFF. In DNA form, the CDR3 reads TGCGCCAGCAGCCAAGTGTTTGGGGAGGGGTACTGGCAGTTCTTC.